This T cell receptor beta chain was identified during a study of blood T cell repertoires in COVID-19. Libraries were prepared by immunoSEQ multiplex PCR; TCRdb keeps only in-frame clonotypes and omits some of them. The sample shows 250,000 to 400,000 clones, 88% of them seen only once. The Seattle patients joined while their infection was active and were tracked longitudinally afterward. The germline gives CDR1 SGDLS, CDR2 YYNGEE. CDR3 length: 13 residues. Trimming stripped 5 bases from V and 3 bases from J, with 10 bases between. The sequence came from a woman aged 25 to 39 with COVID-19, enrolled during active disease. V and J are TRBV9 and TRBJ2-3; D is uncertain. The sample was peripheral blood. The CDR3 reads CASSPLGTDTQYF. CDR3 nucleotide sequence: TGTGCCAGCAGTCCGCTAGGAACAGATACGCAGTATTTT.